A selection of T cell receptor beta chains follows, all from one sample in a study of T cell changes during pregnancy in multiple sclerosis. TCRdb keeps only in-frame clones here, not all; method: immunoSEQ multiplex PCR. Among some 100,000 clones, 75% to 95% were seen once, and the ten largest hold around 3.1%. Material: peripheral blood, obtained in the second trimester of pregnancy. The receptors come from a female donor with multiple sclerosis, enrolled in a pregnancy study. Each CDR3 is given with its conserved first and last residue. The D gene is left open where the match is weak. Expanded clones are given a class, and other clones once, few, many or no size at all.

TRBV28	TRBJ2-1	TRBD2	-	TGTGCCAGCAGCCCTACTAGCGGGGGTTACAATGAGCAGTTCTTC	CASSPTSGGYNEQFF
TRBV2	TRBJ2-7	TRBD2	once	TGTGCCAGCAGTGTCTTACTAGCGGGAGGAGGAGAGCAGTACTTC	CASSVLLAGGGEQYF
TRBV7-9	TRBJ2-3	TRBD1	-	TGTGCCAGCAGCTTGGAATCGACAGGGTGGGCAGATACGCAGTATTTT	CASSLESTGWADTQYF
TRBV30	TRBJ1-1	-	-	TGTGCCCGAGGGCGGTCGAACACTGAAGCTTTCTTT	CARGRSNTEAFF
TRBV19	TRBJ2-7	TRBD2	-	TGTGCCACCCGGGGGGGGTACGAGCAGTACTTC	CATRGGYEQYF
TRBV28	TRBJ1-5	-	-	TGTGCCAGCAGTTTAACAGGGATGGGGGGCAATCAGCCCCAGCATTTT	CASSLTGMGGNQPQHF
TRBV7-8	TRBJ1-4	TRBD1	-	TGTGCCAGCAGCTTAGTGGGCGGGACAGGGAATGAAAAACTGTTTTTT	CASSLVGGTGNEKLFF
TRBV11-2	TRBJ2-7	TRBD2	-	TGTGCCAGCAGCTTAGGGGGGGGACTAGCGGTATCCTACGAGCAGTACTTC	CASSLGGGLAVSYEQYF
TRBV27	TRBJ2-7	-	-	TGTGCCAGCAGTTTACGCGTAAACCTTTACGAGCAGTACTTC	CASSLRVNLYEQYF
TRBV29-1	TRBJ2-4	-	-	TGCAGCGTTGAAGGAGGGGGAATACCCCAAAACATTCAGTACTTC	CSVEGGGIPQNIQYF
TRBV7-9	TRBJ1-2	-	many	TGTGCCAGCAGCTCCACCCCCTACAGAGGGACCTTC	CASSSTPYRGTF
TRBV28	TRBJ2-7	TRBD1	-	TGTGCCAGCAGGCAACCGGGACAGAGCTCCTACGAGCAGTACTTC	CASRQPGQSSYEQYF
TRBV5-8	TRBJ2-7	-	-	TGTGCCAGCAGCTTAAAGCACAGGTCCCGCGAGCAGTACTTC	CASSLKHRSREQYF
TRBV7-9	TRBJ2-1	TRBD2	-	TGTGCCAGCAGCTCTAGCGGGAGAGGGACCTACAATGAGCAGTTCTTC	CASSSSGRGTYNEQFF
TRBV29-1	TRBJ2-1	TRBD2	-	TGCAGCGTTGAAAGGGAGGGGAGGAGTGAGCAGTTCTTC	CSVEREGRSEQFF
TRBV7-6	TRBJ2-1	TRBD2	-	TGTGCCAGCAGCCCGGAGGTAGCGGGAGGCAACAATGAGCAGTTCTTC	CASSPEVAGGNNEQFF
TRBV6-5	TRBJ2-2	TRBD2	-	TGTGCCAGCTCCCCGGGACTAGCTAGCGGGGAGCTGTTTTTT	CASSPGLASGELFF
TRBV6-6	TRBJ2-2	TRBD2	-	TGTGCCAGCTTGCGGGCGGGAGGGCACACCGGGGAGCTGTTTTTT	CASLRAGGHTGELFF
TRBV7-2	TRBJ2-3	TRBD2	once	TGTGCCAGCAGCCTTGGACTAGCCGGGGATTCAGATACGCAGTATTTT	CASSLGLAGDSDTQYF
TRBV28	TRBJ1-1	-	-	TGTGCCAGCAGTTTGTGGGAGGGGAACACTGAAGCTTTCTTT	CASSLWEGNTEAFF
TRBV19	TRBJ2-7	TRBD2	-	TGTGCCAGTAGTACAGCGGGAGGGACGGCCTACGAGCAGTACTTC	CASSTAGGTAYEQYF
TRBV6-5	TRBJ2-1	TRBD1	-	TGTGCCAGCAGTTACGAACAGGGGGCTTACAATGAGCAGTTCTTC	CASSYEQGAYNEQFF
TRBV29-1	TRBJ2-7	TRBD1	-	TGCAGCGTTGAAGATGGTGGGACAGCTAACTACGAGCAGTACTTC	CSVEDGGTANYEQYF
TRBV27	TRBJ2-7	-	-	TGTGCCAGCAGTTTATCCGGGTCCTCCTACGAGCAGTACTTC	CASSLSGSSYEQYF
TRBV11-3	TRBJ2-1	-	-	TGTGCCAGCAGCTTAGGACAGAGCTCCTACAATGAGCAGTTCTTC	CASSLGQSSYNEQFF
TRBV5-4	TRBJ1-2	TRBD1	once	TGTGCCAGCAGCTTGGCCGGACAGGAGCTATATGGCTACACCTTC	CASSLAGQELYGYTF
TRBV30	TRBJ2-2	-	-	TGTGCCAAACGGACGAGGGCGACCGGGGAGCTGTTTTTT	CAKRTRATGELFF
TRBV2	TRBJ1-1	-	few	TGTGCCAGCAGTGAATGGGGAGGGAGAGCTGAAGCTTTCTTT	CASSEWGGRAEAFF
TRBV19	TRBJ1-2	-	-	TGTGCCAGTAGTATTGGGCAGGCCGGCTACACCTTC	CASSIGQAGYTF
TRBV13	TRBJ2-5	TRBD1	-	TGTGCCAGCAGCGCCCGCAGGGGGTTGGAGACCCAGTACTTC	CASSARRGLETQYF
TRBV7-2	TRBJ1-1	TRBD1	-	TGTGCCAGCAGCCTAGACAGGGTCGCTTTCTTT	CASSLDRVAFF
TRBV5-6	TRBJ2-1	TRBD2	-	TGTGCCAGCAGCTTCCCTGCGGGAGGTGAGCAGTTCTTC	CASSFPAGGEQFF
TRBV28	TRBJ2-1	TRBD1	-	TGTGCCAGCAGGGGGACAGGGGTAAATGAGCAGTTCTTC	CASRGTGVNEQFF
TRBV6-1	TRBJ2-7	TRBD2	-	TGTGCCAGCAGTGCCGTAGGGGCTAGCGGGAGATTCCCCTACGAGCAGTACTTC	CASSAVGASGRFPYEQYF
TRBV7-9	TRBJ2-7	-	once	TGTGCCAGCAGCCACCCCGGGGATCTGGGGTACGAGCAGTACTTC	CASSHPGDLGYEQYF
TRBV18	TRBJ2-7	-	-	TGTGCCAGCTCACCACGGTCAGGGGGAGGTGAGCAGTACTTC	CASSPRSGGGEQYF
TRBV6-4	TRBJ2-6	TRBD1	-	TGTGCCAGCAGCCGGATCCCTTTACAGGGGGCTGGGGCCAACGTCCTGACTTTC	CASSRIPLQGAGANVLTF
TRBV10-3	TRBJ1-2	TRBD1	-	TGTGCCATCAGTTGGACAGGAGGCACTTATGGCTACACCTTC	CAISWTGGTYGYTF
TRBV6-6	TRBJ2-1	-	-	TGTGCCAGCAGTTACAGGGGCGGAAACGCCTACAATGAGCAGTTCTTC	CASSYRGGNAYNEQFF
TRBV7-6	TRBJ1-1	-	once	TGTGCCAGCAGTCAGGGGTCCACTGAAGCTTTCTTT	CASSQGSTEAFF
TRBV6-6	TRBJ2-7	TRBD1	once	TGTGCCAGCAGTTTGGACAGGGGGGTGGGAGAGCAGTACTTC	CASSLDRGVGEQYF
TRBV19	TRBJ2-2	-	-	TGTGCCAGTAGTAATAGGGGGACCGGGGAGCTGTTTTTT	CASSNRGTGELFF
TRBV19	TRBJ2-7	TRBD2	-	TGTGCCAGTAGTATTACCCTAGCGGGAGGTCGCGAGCAGTACTTC	CASSITLAGGREQYF
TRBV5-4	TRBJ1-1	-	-	TGTGCCAGCAGCTCCGGCGGACAGAACACTGAAGCTTTCTTT	CASSSGGQNTEAFF
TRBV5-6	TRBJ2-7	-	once	TGTGCCAGCAGCTCGACAGGCTACGAGCAGTACTTC	CASSSTGYEQYF